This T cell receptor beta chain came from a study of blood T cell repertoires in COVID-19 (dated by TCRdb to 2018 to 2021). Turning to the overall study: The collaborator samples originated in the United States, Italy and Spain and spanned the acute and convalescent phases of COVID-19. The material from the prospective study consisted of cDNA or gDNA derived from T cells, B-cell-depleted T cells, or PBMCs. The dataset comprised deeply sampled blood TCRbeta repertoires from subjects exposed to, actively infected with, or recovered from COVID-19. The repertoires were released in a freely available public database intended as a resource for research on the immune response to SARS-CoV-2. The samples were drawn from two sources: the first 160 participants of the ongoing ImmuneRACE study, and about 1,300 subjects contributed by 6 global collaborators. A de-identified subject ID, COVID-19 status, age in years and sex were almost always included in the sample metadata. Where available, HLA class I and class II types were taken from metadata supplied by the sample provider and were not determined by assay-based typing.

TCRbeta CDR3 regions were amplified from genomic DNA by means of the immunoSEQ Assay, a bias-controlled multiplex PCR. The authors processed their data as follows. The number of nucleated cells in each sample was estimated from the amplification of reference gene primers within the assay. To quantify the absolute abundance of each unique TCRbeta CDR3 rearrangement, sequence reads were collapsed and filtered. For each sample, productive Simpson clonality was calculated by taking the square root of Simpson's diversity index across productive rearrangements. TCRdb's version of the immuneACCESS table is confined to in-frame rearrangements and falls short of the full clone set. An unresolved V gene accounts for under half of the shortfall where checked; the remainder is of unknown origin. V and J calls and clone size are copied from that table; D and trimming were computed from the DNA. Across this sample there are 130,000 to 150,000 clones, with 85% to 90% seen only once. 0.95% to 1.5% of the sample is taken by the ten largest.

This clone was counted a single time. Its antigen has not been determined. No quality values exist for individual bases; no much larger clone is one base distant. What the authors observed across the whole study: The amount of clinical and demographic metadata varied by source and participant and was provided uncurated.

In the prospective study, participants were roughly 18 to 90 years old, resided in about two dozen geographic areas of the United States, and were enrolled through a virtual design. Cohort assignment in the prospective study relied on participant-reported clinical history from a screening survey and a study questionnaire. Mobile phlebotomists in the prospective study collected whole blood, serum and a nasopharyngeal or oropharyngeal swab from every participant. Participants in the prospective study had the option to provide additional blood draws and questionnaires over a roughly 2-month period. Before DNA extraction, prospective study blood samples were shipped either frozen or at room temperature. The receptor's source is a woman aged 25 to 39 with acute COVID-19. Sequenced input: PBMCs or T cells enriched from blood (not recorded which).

The CDR3 amino acid sequence is: CASSWGDTEAFF. The DNA sequence is TGCGCCAGCAGCTGGGGGGACACTGAAGCTTTCTTT. The chain uses TRBV5-1 and TRBJ1-1, and the D gene may be TRBD1, 5 bases matching. From a lookup of the germline V gene, CDR1 and CDR2 are SGHRS and YFSETQ. The CDR3 numbers 12 residues from cysteine through phenylalanine. CDR3 DNA only is kept here, 36 bases in frame from base 1. Trimming costs V 3 bases and J 3 bases, and their ends lie 6 bases apart.